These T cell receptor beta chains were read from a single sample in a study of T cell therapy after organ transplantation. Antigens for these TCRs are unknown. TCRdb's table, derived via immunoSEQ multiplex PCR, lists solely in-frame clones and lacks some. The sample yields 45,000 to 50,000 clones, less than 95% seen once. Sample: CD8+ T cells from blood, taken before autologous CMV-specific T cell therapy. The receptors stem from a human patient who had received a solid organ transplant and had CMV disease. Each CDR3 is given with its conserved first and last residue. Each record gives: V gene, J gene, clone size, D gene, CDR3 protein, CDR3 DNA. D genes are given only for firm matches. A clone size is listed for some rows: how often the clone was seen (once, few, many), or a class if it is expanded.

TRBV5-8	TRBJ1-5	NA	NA	CASSLAPGPFQPQHF	TGTGCCAGCAGCTTGGCGCCAGGGCCATTTCAGCCCCAGCATTTT
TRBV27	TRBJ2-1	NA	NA	CASRRVEIAYNEQFF	TGTGCCAGCAGGAGGGTCGAGATCGCCTACAATGAGCAGTTCTTC
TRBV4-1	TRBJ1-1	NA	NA	CASSQVGERITEAFF	TGCGCCAGCAGCCAAGTTGGGGAGAGGATCACTGAAGCTTTCTTT
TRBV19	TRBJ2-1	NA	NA	CASSIDPRAYNEQFF	TGTGCCAGTAGTATAGACCCTCGGGCCTACAATGAGCAGTTCTTC
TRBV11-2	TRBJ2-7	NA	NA	CATTGISYEQYF	TGTGCCACCACAGGGATTTCCTACGAGCAGTACTTC
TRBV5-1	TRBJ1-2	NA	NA	CASSPWARGDGYTF	TGCGCCAGCAGCCCCTGGGCCAGGGGCGATGGCTACACCTTC
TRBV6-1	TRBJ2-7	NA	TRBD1	CANTDRGLPYEQYF	TGTGCCAACACTGACAGGGGGCTACCCTACGAGCAGTACTTC
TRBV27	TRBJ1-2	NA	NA	CASSLAANYGYTF	TGTGCCAGCAGTTTAGCCGCGAACTATGGCTACACCTTC
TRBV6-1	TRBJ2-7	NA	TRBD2	CASRSTSDYEQYF	TGTGCCAGCAGATCGACTAGCGACTACGAGCAGTACTTC
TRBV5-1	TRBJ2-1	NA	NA	CASSPRQVVNEQFF	TGCGCCAGCAGTCCTCGACAGGTGGTCAATGAGCAGTTCTTC
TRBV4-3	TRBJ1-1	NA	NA	CASSQGPGGAFF	TGCGCCAGCAGCCAGGGCCCCGGGGGAGCTTTCTTT
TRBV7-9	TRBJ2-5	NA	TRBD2	CASSSRLAGVEETQYF	TGTGCCAGCAGCTCGAGACTAGCGGGGGTTGAAGAGACCCAGTACTTC
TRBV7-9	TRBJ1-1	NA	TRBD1	CASSSTGGRVNTEAFF	TGTGCCAGCAGCTCCACAGGGGGACGGGTGAACACTGAAGCTTTCTTT
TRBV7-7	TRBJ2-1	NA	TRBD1	CASSQGQGTYNEQFF	TGTGCTAGCAGCCAGGGACAGGGGACTTACAATGAGCAGTTCTTC
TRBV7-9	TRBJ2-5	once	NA	CASSLAAGPTGGKTQYF	TGTGCCAGCAGCCTGGCCGCAGGCCCCACCGGTGGAAAGACCCAGTACTTC
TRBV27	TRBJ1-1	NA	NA	CASSLLGNTEAFF	TGTGCCAGCAGTTTATTGGGAAACACTGAAGCTTTCTTT
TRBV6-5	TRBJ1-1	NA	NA	CASSYTVITEAFF	TGTGCCAGCAGTTACACGGTGATCACTGAAGCTTTCTTT
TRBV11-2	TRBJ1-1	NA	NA	CASSAMGSNTEAFF	TGTGCCAGCAGTGCGATGGGCTCGAACACTGAAGCTTTCTTT
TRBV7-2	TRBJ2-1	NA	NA	CASSFDNYNEQFF	TGTGCCAGCAGCTTCGACAACTACAATGAGCAGTTCTTC
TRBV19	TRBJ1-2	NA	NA	CASAGSYGYTF	TGTGCCAGCGCAGGGAGCTATGGCTACACCTTC
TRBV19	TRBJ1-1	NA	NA	CASISGMNTEAFF	TGTGCCAGTATTTCCGGGATGAACACTGAAGCTTTCTTT
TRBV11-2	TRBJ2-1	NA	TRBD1	CASSGQGRDEQFF	TGTGCCAGCAGCGGACAGGGGCGCGATGAGCAGTTCTTC
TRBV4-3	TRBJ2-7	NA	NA	CASSPGTASYEQYF	TGCGCCAGCAGCCCCGGGACGGCATCCTACGAGCAGTACTTC
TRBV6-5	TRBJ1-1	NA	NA	CASSFSGTEAFF	TGTGCCAGCAGTTTTTCCGGCACTGAAGCTTTCTTT
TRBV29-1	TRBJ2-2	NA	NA	CSVVWRGGGELFF	TGCAGCGTTGTGTGGCGGGGAGGCGGGGAGCTGTTTTTT
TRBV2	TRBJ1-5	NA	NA	CASSEGGWPGVNQPQHF	TGTGCCAGCAGTGAAGGGGGTTGGCCAGGGGTCAATCAGCCCCAGCATTTT
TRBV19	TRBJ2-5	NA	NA	CASSMIAYQETQYF	TGTGCCAGTAGTATGATAGCGTACCAAGAGACCCAGTACTTC
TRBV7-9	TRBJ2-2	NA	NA	CASSLGTPEELFF	TGTGCCAGCAGCCTCGGGACGCCCGAGGAGCTGTTTTTT
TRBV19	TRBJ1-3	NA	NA	CASSGGRRTSGNTIYF	TGTGCCAGTAGTGGGGGCAGAAGAACCTCTGGAAACACCATATATTTT
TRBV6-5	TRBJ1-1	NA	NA	CTSSYGGDTEAFF	TGTACCAGCAGTTACGGTGGAGACACTGAAGCTTTCTTT
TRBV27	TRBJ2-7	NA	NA	CASSSPEGWDYEQYF	TGTGCCAGCAGTTCCCCGGAAGGATGGGACTACGAGCAGTACTTC
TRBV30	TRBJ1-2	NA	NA	CAWSVSIGGGYGYTF	TGTGCCTGGAGTGTTTCCATTGGAGGTGGCTATGGCTACACCTTC
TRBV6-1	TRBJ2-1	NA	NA	CASSHRDPGQFF	TGTGCCAGCAGTCACCGGGACCCAGGGCAGTTCTTC
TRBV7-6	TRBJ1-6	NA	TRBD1	CASGGEQGAINSPLHF	TGTGCCAGCGGGGGCGAACAGGGGGCGATTAATTCACCCCTCCACTTT
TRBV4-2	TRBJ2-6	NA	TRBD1	CASSHPVEDRAFPLSSGANVLTF	TGTGCCAGCAGCCACCCGGTAGAGGACAGGGCCTTTCCCCTGAGCTCTGGGGCCAACGTCCTGACTTTC
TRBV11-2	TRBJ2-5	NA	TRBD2	CASSLARGGQETQYF	TGTGCCAGCAGCTTGGCTCGGGGGGGCCAAGAGACCCAGTACTTC
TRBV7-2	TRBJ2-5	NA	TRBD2	CASSNARGGTQYF	TGTGCCAGCAGCAACGCTCGGGGGGGGACCCAGTACTTC